The rows below give T cell receptor beta chains drawn from one sample of a study of blood T cell repertoires in COVID-19. Repertoires were generated with immunoSEQ multiplex PCR, while TCRdb's copy carries only in-frame clones and drops some. The sample includes more than 55,000 clones, about 91% of them seen just once. The sequencing sample was made of peripheral blood. The receptors come from a woman aged 70 to 79 with acute or convalescent COVID-19. Both conserved end residues are part of each CDR3. D genes are given only for firm matches. For some rows the clone size is stated as once, few or many, or as a class when expanded; others skip it.

V: TRBV7-9
J: TRBJ1-3
size: NA
length: 17
D: NA
DNA: TGTGCCAGCAGCTTAGCTCTTTGGGTGGGGCTTGGAAACACCATATATTTT
CDR3: CASSLALWVGLGNTIYF

V: TRBV30
J: TRBJ2-4
size: NA
length: 18
D: TRBD2
DNA: TGTGCCTGGAGTGTTAGGGGACTAGCGGGAGGGCCGTGGGACATTCAGTACTTC
CDR3: CAWSVRGLAGGPWDIQYF

V: TRBV7-8
J: TRBJ1-1
size: NA
length: 16
D: NA
DNA: TGTGCCAGCAGCTCCCTTTTGAAAGGGGCCCGCACTGAAGCTTTCTTT
CDR3: CASSSLLKGARTEAFF

V: TRBV28
J: TRBJ1-2
size: NA
length: 13
D: TRBD1
DNA: TGTGCCAGCAGTTGGACAGGGAAAGATGGCTACACCTTC
CDR3: CASSWTGKDGYTF

V: TRBV18
J: TRBJ1-5
size: NA
length: 14
D: NA
DNA: TGTGCCAGCTCACCACAGGGCGGGGATCAGCCCCAGCATTTT
CDR3: CASSPQGGDQPQHF

V: TRBV10-3
J: TRBJ2-2
size: NA
length: 12
D: NA
DNA: TGTGCCATCAGGATAGATAGCGGGGAGCTGTTTTTT
CDR3: CAIRIDSGELFF

V: TRBV10-3
J: TRBJ1-2
size: NA
length: 15
D: NA
DNA: TGTGCCATCAGTGAGTCTGGCAGGGGAAACGATGGCTACACCTTC
CDR3: CAISESGRGNDGYTF

V: TRBV27
J: TRBJ2-1
size: NA
length: 16
D: TRBD2
DNA: TGTGCCAGCAGTTTAATCGGACTAGCGGCGGTCGATGAGCAGTTCTTC
CDR3: CASSLIGLAAVDEQFF

V: TRBV21-1
J: TRBJ1-5
size: NA
length: 13
D: NA
DNA: TGTGCCAGCGTCAAGGCGGGCAATCAGCCCCAGCATTTT
CDR3: CASVKAGNQPQHF

V: TRBV28
J: TRBJ1-2
size: NA
length: 13
D: NA
DNA: TGTGCCAGCAGTCCCCCTCGTCTCTCTGGCTACACCTTC
CDR3: CASSPPRLSGYTF

V: TRBV7-8
J: TRBJ1-2
size: NA
length: 13
D: NA
DNA: TGTGCCAGCAGCTCCGACATGAACTATGGCTACACCTTC
CDR3: CASSSDMNYGYTF

V: TRBV7-2
J: TRBJ2-3
size: NA
length: 14
D: TRBD2
DNA: TGTGCCAGCAGCTCGACTAGCGGGAGGGATACGCAGTATTTT
CDR3: CASSSTSGRDTQYF

V: TRBV10-3
J: TRBJ1-1
size: NA
length: 13
D: TRBD1
DNA: TGTGCCATCGCGGGACAGCTGAACACTGAAGCTTTCTTT
CDR3: CAIAGQLNTEAFF

V: TRBV28
J: TRBJ1-1
size: NA
length: 14
D: TRBD1
DNA: TGTGCCAGTCGGACAGGGAAGGGGAACACTGAAGCTTTCTTT
CDR3: CASRTGKGNTEAFF

V: TRBV5-4
J: TRBJ1-2
size: NA
length: 15
D: NA
DNA: TGTGCTAGCTCCCGCGAGGGGGGGTCTAACTATGGCTACACCTTC
CDR3: CASSREGGSNYGYTF

V: TRBV5-6
J: TRBJ1-1
size: NA
length: 17
D: TRBD1
DNA: TGTGCCAGCAGCGGGGAGCAGGGCAGGGGGAAGAACACTGAAGCTTTCTTT
CDR3: CASSGEQGRGKNTEAFF

V: TRBV12-3/TRBV12-4
J: TRBJ1-1
size: NA
length: 13
D: TRBD1
DNA: TGTGCCAGCAGCGAAGCGGGACAGGGGTTAGCTTTCTTT
CDR3: CASSEAGQGLAFF

V: TRBV11-3
J: TRBJ1-1
size: NA
length: 13
D: TRBD1
DNA: TGTGCCAGCAGCTACAGGGGGAACACTGAAGCTTTCTTT
CDR3: CASSYRGNTEAFF

V: TRBV6-1
J: TRBJ1-2
size: NA
length: 11
D: NA
DNA: TGTGCCAGCAGTGAGTGGACAAGCCCGATCTTC
CDR3: CASSEWTSPIF

V: TRBV9
J: TRBJ1-2
size: NA
length: 17
D: TRBD1
DNA: TGTGCCAGCAGCGTAGATGCGGGACAGGCTTACTCCTATGGCTACACCTTC
CDR3: CASSVDAGQAYSYGYTF

V: TRBV24-1
J: TRBJ1-4
size: NA
length: 15
D: NA
DNA: TGTGCCACCAGTGACTCACAGGGTTACGGTGAAAAACTGTTTTTT
CDR3: CATSDSQGYGEKLFF

V: TRBV5-6
J: TRBJ1-3
size: NA
length: 14
D: NA
DNA: TGTGCCAGCAGCTTGGGGAGCTCTGGAAACACCATATATTTT
CDR3: CASSLGSSGNTIYF

V: TRBV18
J: TRBJ1-1
size: NA
length: 15
D: NA
DNA: TGTGCCAGCTCACCACCCAGGACAATGAACACTGAAGCTTTCTTT
CDR3: CASSPPRTMNTEAFF

V: TRBV4-3
J: TRBJ1-2
size: NA
length: 16
D: TRBD1
DNA: TGCGCCAGCAGCCAAGATCTGGACAGGGCCAGGGAAGGCTACACCTTC
CDR3: CASSQDLDRAREGYTF

V: TRBV27
J: TRBJ1-1
size: NA
length: 14
D: NA
DNA: TGTGCCAGCAGTGCGACAGCGATGAACACTGAAGCTTTCTTT
CDR3: CASSATAMNTEAFF

V: TRBV28
J: TRBJ2-7
size: NA
length: 14
D: TRBD1
DNA: TGTGCCAGCAGACCGGGACAGCGAGTCTACGAGCAGTACTTC
CDR3: CASRPGQRVYEQYF

V: TRBV28
J: TRBJ1-5
size: NA
length: 15
D: NA
DNA: TGTGCCAGCAGTACCCCCGGGACACCCTATCAGCCCCAGCATTTT
CDR3: CASSTPGTPYQPQHF

V: TRBV18
J: TRBJ1-3
size: once
length: 16
D: NA
DNA: TGTGCCAGCTCACCACAAAGGGAGAGGTCTGGAAACACCATATATTTT
CDR3: CASSPQRERSGNTIYF

V: TRBV7-9
J: TRBJ1-1
size: NA
length: 15
D: NA
DNA: TGTGCCAGCAGCTTAAGGGCAGGGGTAGGCACTGAAGCTTTCTTT
CDR3: CASSLRAGVGTEAFF

V: TRBV7-9
J: TRBJ1-5
size: NA
length: 15
D: TRBD1
DNA: TGTGCCAGCAGCTTAGCGGGACAGGGAATACAGCCCCAGCATTTT
CDR3: CASSLAGQGIQPQHF

V: TRBV29-1
J: TRBJ1-1
size: NA
length: 13
D: NA
DNA: TGCAGCGTCCAGACATCACTAGACACTGAAGCTTTCTTT
CDR3: CSVQTSLDTEAFF

V: TRBV24-1
J: TRBJ2-2
size: NA
length: 14
D: NA
DNA: TGTGCCACCAGTGCAGCTAGTGCCACCGGGGAGCTGTTTTTT
CDR3: CATSAASATGELFF

V: TRBV6-2/TRBV6-3
J: TRBJ1-2
size: NA
length: 14
D: NA
DNA: TGTGCCAGCAGTTACGACGGGGACTTCTATGGCTACACCTTC
CDR3: CASSYDGDFYGYTF

V: TRBV28
J: TRBJ2-2
size: NA
length: 16
D: NA
DNA: TGTGCCAGCAGTTTTCTCGAGACAGCGAACACCGGGGAGCTGTTTTTT
CDR3: CASSFLETANTGELFF

V: TRBV7-8
J: TRBJ1-1
size: NA
length: 17
D: TRBD1
DNA: TGTGCCAGCAGCCCATCCTCCGGGACAGGGCCAGGCACTGAAGCTTTCTTT
CDR3: CASSPSSGTGPGTEAFF

V: TRBV28
J: TRBJ1-3
size: NA
length: 17
D: NA
DNA: TGTGCCAGCAGCTCTAGGGGACTGACCGACTCTGGAAACACCATATATTTT
CDR3: CASSSRGLTDSGNTIYF

V: TRBV28
J: TRBJ2-1
size: once
length: 12
D: NA
DNA: TGTGCCAGCAGGAGCTCCTACAATGAGCAGTTCTTC
CDR3: CASRSSYNEQFF

V: TRBV9
J: TRBJ2-5
size: NA
length: 14
D: TRBD1
DNA: TGTGCCAGCAGCGTAAACAGGGGAAGGGAGACCCAGTACTTC
CDR3: CASSVNRGRETQYF

V: TRBV28
J: TRBJ2-2
size: NA
length: 14
D: NA
DNA: TGTGCCAGCAGTCCCTCTAGTGCGGCCGGGGAGCTGTTTTTT
CDR3: CASSPSSAAGELFF

V: TRBV11-3
J: TRBJ1-1
size: NA
length: 14
D: TRBD1
DNA: TGTGCCAGCAGCTTAGGTGGGACAGGAACTGAAGCTTTCTTT
CDR3: CASSLGGTGTEAFF

V: TRBV28
J: TRBJ2-4
size: NA
length: 14
D: NA
DNA: TGTGCCAGCGGCCTTGGGGGAGGCAAAAACATTCAGTACTTC
CDR3: CASGLGGGKNIQYF